This T cell receptor beta chain comes out of a study of T cell responses to AZD1222 COVID-19 vaccine (dated by TCRdb to the early 2020s). Turning to the overall study: TCR sequencing was performed for approximately 240 trial participants, of whom 200 to 220 were given two doses of AZD1222 and some 25 were given two doses of MenACWY control vaccine. Trial participants were enrolled into age subgroups of 18-55, 56-69 and 70-plus years, which contained about 160, 30 and 59 TCR-sequenced participants, respectively.

Compared with germline, V lacks 3 bases and J lacks 5 bases; bases without a gene match: 2. Taken from cysteine to phenylalanine, the CDR3 has 14 residues. Of the read, only the CDR3 DNA is kept; its 42 bases are in frame from base 1. The germline V gene encodes CDR1 SGHRS and CDR2 YFSETQ. The CDR3 regions of human TCRbeta chains were analyzed by immunosequencing. The paper's processing steps were these. TCRs in the repertoires were matched against a reference library of SARS-CoV-2-specific TCRs that had been generated with the MIRA antigen-specificity platform. Breadth was defined as the fraction of unique TCRs that were SARS-CoV-2-associated. Depth was defined as the fraction of total T cells that were SARS-CoV-2-associated. Using the MIRA data, each spike-specific TCR was assigned both to the spike region to which the TCR was reactive and to a CD4 or CD8 class. Log10-transformed breadth and depth values were compared by one-way ANOVA with Sidak's multiple comparisons tests. Sourced from immuneACCESS, this table was stored by TCRdb with only in-frame sequences that have V and J called. A share of the clones is absent; for the studies checked, an unresolved V gene accounts for under half, and the remainder has no known explanation. V and J calls plus clone size are reproduced from that table; the DNA served to infer D and trimming. The sample includes about 140,000 clones, with roughly nine tenths observed a single time. 7.5% to 8% of the sample rests with the top ten.

Sample time point, as interpreted from the label and publication: about 28 days (+/-7) after the second vaccine dose. The treatment or condition label, read with the paper, signifies: meningococcal conjugate vaccine given as trial control. Vaccinee samples were obtained from the UK trials COV001 and COV002, which included a single-blind randomized controlled phase 2/3 trial of AZD1222 (ChAdOx1 nCoV-19) in healthy adults. For TCRbeta chain sequencing, PBMC samples from trial participants were taken at day 0 and at day 28 after the second dose. The research as a whole found: The whole spike protein was spanned by vaccine-associated CD4 TCRs, and dominant responses were seen in regions 160-218 and 743-854. Because no day 14 peak-response samples were available, repertoires were characterized only after the peak T cell response. The 56-69-year group was small, and its depth increase did not reach significance, likely because of low power. Spike-specific TCR breadth and depth rose significantly after two AZD1222 doses compared with day 0 and with MenACWY recipients. Conclusions about previously exposed vaccinees are limited because only six or seven AZD1222 recipients were SARS-CoV-2 seropositive at baseline. Epitopes outside the regions mutated in the B.1.351 and B.1.1.7 variants were reportedly recognized by nearly half of the unique spike-specific TCRs. Participants were mostly white British, with more females than males. The authors suggested clonal diversity may have been underestimated.

As concerns this clone: Its antigen remains unidentified. No qualities accompany the bases; no much larger clone lies one base away.

The sequence is built from TRBV5-1 and TRBJ1-6, with 7 central nucleotides matching TRBD1. This receptor was taken from an adult who received the MenACWY meningococcal vaccine as a control. The sample consisted of peripheral blood, taken 28 days after the second dose of the MenACWY control vaccine. The CDR3 is CASSSQGDNSPLHF. In nucleotides, the sequence is TGCGCCAGCAGCTCCCAGGGGGATAATTCACCCCTCCACTTT.